Below are 18 T cell receptor beta chains sequenced from a single sample in a study of cytomegalovirus exposure and HLA in healthy donors. A multiplex PCR was run with 60 Vbeta primers and 13 Jbeta primers. Repertoires were generated with immunoSEQ multiplex PCR, while TCRdb's copy carries only in-frame clones and drops some. The sample yields 140,000 to 150,000 clones, about 66% seen once. Specimen: PBMCs. These receptors were obtained from a male donor in good health and CMV-seronegative.

The gene calls are TRBV5-1 and TRBJ1-1; a possible D gene is TRBD1 (5 bases). The germline V gene encodes CDR1 SGHRS and CDR2 YFSETQ. The CDR3 sequence is 16 residues long. The V and J ends lost 4 bases and 0 bases respectively, with 16 bases between them. Here the CDR3 DNA reads TGCGCCAGCAGCAGCCACAGGATCGACGTGAACACTGAAGCTTTCTTT. This gives the protein CASSSHRIDVNTEAFF.

This chain connects TRBV29-1 to TRBJ1-1; no clear D gene. This CDR3 is built from 15 residues. V lost 7 bases, J lost 1 base, and 19 bases lay in between. CDR1 is SQVTM and CDR2 is ANQGSEA in the germline V gene. CDR3 bases: TGCAGCGCGGGAATAATACGGGGAGCGAACACTGAAGCTTTCTTT. It specifies CSAGIIRGANTEAFF.

Worth noting for this clone: The same CDR3 also results from other DNA sequences found in this sample. The chain is built from TRBV19 and TRBJ1-5; D gene uncertain. Between the trimmed V and J ends, which lost 2 bases and 0 bases, there was a span of 5 bases. In germline, CDR1 is LNHDA, CDR2 SQIVND (reference sequence). The length of the CDR3 is 14 residues. The chain's CDR3 is CASSIRDSNQPQHF. The CDR3 coding sequence is TGTGCCAGTAGTATAAGAGATAGCAATCAGCCCCAGCATTTT.

The chain couples TRBV4-3 to TRBJ2-3, with a weak D call TRBD2 (5 bases). The CDR3 covers 16 residues. The germline V and J ends were trimmed by 4 bases and 0 bases, with 14 bases remaining between them. Germline lookup yields CDR1 LGHNA and CDR2 YSLEER. The CDR3, as DNA: TGCGCCAGCAGCCTCCGAGACTACCGAAGCACAGATACGCAGTATTTT. Its protein is CASSLRDYRSTDTQYF.

This clone occurred a few times. This chain uses TRBV27 with TRBJ2-2; 7 bases are shared with TRBD1. Germline V gives CDR1 MNHEY, CDR2 SMNVEV (reference sequence). This CDR3 comprises 14 residues. With V trimmed by 8 bases and J by 4 bases, 7 bases remained unmatched. The CDR3 DNA reads as TGTGCCAGCCGTAGGGACAGTCTCACCGGGGAGCTGTTTTTT. Translated: CASRRDSLTGELFF.

The rearrangement uses TRBV28 and TRBJ2-7; 7 nucleotides match TRBD2. The junction had 15 bases not matched to a gene; V was cut back by 9 bases and J by 4 bases. Germline CDR1 is MDHEN and CDR2 is SYDVKM. This CDR3 comprises 15 residues. CDR3 nucleotides: TGTGCCAGTTTCCCTCAATCCGGGGGGAGTTACGAGCAGTACTTC. Protein sequence: CASFPQSGGSYEQYF.

This clone was counted between two and nine times. This chain links TRBV7-3 with TRBJ1-1; tentatively, D is TRBD1 (5 bases). This CDR3 is 13 amino acids long. The V and J ends lost 8 bases and 2 bases respectively, with 12 bases between them. Looked up from germline, CDR1 is SGHTA and CDR2 is FQGTGA. The CDR3, as DNA: TGTGCCAGCGGGGAGGGGTCCAACACTGAAGCTTTCTTT. It encodes CASGEGSNTEAFF.

The V call is TRBV25-1, the J call TRBJ2-1, with 14 positions matching TRBD2. CDR3 length equals 15 residues. Trimming at V came to 5 bases and at J to 12 bases, leaving 9 bases not matched to a gene. Germline V CDR1 and CDR2: MGHDK, SYGVNS. CDR3 in DNA: TGTGCCAGCAGTCCCCCGGGACTAGCGGGGGCCGGGCAGTTCTTC. Translation: CASSPPGLAGAGQFF.

The chain uses TRBV13 and TRBJ2-3; D is perhaps TRBD2 (6 bases). Germline V CDR1 and CDR2: PRHDT, FYEKMQ (reference sequence). The CDR3 has 16 amino acids. The V gene lost 5 bases and the J gene lost 1 base, with 16 bases spanning the gap. The chain's CDR3 is CASSLTVPGGTDTQYF. The DNA of the CDR3 is TGTGCCAGCAGCCTCACCGTCCCGGGGGGCACAGATACGCAGTATTTT. Full variable domain (rest looked up from reference TRBV13 and TRBJ2-3): AAGVIQSPRHLIKEKRETATLKCYPIPRHDTVYWYQQGPGQDPQFLISFYEKMQSDKGSIPDRFSAQQFSDYHSELNMSSLELGDSALYFCASSLTVPGGTDTQYFGPGTRLTVL.

J is TRBJ1-2 and V is TRBV6-5; TRBD1 aligns across 8 bases. The CDR3 runs 15 residues. The germline CDR1 and CDR2 sequences are MNHEY and SVGAGI. V gave up 5 bases and J gave up 4 bases; unmatched junction bases: 9. The CDR3 DNA reads TGTGCCAGCAGTCTACGGTTGACAGGGGTCTATGGCTACACCTTC. It is translated as CASSLRLTGVYGYTF.

The chain carries TRBV28 and TRBJ1-1; a possible D gene is TRBD1 (5 bases). Trimming shortened V by 6 bases and J by 7 bases, and 9 bases separated the two germline ends. This CDR3 has 11 amino acids. Germline V gene sequence: CDR1 MDHEN, CDR2 SYDVKM. The CDR3 here is CASRHQGEAFF. The CDR3 DNA reads TGTGCCAGCAGGCATCAGGGTGAAGCTTTCTTT.

V usage is TRBV7-2 and J usage is TRBJ1-2; D is unresolved. The V and J ends lost 0 bases and 2 bases respectively, with 4 bases between them. The CDR3 is 13 amino acids. Germline V gives CDR1 SGHTA, CDR2 FQGNSA. The DNA for the CDR3 is TGTGCCAGCAGCTTAGCCGGGAACTATGGCTACACCTTC. Its protein product is CASSLAGNYGYTF.

The rearrangement links TRBV11-2 to TRBJ2-2, with TRBD1 matching over 7 bases. After removal of 4 bases from V and 0 bases from J, the junction contained 2 bases not matched to a gene. Per germline, CDR1 SGHAT and CDR2 FQNNGV. The CDR3 runs 15 residues. CDR3 region: CASSWGTANTGELFF. As DNA, the CDR3 is TGTGCCAGCAGCTGGGGGACAGCGAACACCGGGGAGCTGTTTTTT.

The J gene is TRBJ1-6, the V gene TRBV2; TRBD1 is a possible D gene (6 bases). V was trimmed by 6 bases and J by 0 bases, leaving 6 bases between them. Per germline, CDR1 SNHLY and CDR2 FYNNEI. The CDR3 length is 14 residues. As DNA, the CDR3 is TGTGCCAGCAGACAGGGCTCCTATAATTCACCCCTCCACTTT. This sequence encodes CASRQGSYNSPLHF.

The rearrangement joins TRBV7-3 to TRBJ1-1; D is unclear. The V and J ends lost 2 bases and 0 bases respectively, with 10 bases between them. The CDR3 length is 15 residues. Germline loops: CDR1 SGHTA, CDR2 FQGTGA. The CDR3 region has the DNA TGTGCCAGCAGCTTATTGGGCAGGATGAACACTGAAGCTTTCTTT. Protein: CASSLLGRMNTEAFF.

This clone was observed a handful of times. V is TRBV28 and J is TRBJ2-3; D call uncertain. Germline CDR1 is MDHEN and CDR2 is SYDVKM. V was pared by 1 base and J by 2 bases, with 7 bases between. The CDR3 runs 14 residues. The CDR3: CASSLSTDTDTQYF. CDR3 DNA sequence: TGTGCCAGCAGTTTATCTACAGACACAGATACGCAGTATTTT.

V gene TRBV2 combines with J gene TRBJ1-6; the match to TRBD1 covers 7 bases. CDR3 length: 13 residues. CDR1 and CDR2 from the germline V gene are SNHLY and FYNNEI. V lost 10 bases, J lost 5 bases, and 5 bases stayed unmatched. The CDR3 nucleotides are TGTGCCAACAGGGGACATGATAATTCACCCCTCCACTTT. Translation: CANRGHDNSPLHF.

V gene TRBV25-1 combines with J gene TRBJ1-3; 7 bases are a match to TRBD1. V dropped 3 bases and J dropped 0; count of bases not matched to a gene: 5. Per germline, CDR1 MGHDK and CDR2 SYGVNS. CDR3 length: 16 amino acids. The DNA for the CDR3 is TGTGCCAGCAGTGATCTCGGGACAGTCTCTGGAAACACCATATATTTT. Protein: CASSDLGTVSGNTIYF.